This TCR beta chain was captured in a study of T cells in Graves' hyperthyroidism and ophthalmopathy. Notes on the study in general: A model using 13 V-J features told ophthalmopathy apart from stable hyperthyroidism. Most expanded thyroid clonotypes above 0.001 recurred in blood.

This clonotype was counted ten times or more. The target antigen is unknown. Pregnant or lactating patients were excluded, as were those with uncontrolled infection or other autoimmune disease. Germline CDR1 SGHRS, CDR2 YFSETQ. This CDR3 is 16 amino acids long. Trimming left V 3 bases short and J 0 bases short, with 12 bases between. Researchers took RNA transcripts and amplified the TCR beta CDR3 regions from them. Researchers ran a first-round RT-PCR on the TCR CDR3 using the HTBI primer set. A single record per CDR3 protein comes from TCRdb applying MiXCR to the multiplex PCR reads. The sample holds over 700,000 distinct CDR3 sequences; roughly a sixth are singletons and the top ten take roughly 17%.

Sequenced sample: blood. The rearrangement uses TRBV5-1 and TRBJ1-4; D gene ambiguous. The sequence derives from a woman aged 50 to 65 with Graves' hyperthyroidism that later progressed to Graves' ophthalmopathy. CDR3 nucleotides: TGCGCCAGCAGCTATCGGACGCTTGCAACTAATGAAAAACTGTTTTTT. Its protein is CASSYRTLATNEKLFF.